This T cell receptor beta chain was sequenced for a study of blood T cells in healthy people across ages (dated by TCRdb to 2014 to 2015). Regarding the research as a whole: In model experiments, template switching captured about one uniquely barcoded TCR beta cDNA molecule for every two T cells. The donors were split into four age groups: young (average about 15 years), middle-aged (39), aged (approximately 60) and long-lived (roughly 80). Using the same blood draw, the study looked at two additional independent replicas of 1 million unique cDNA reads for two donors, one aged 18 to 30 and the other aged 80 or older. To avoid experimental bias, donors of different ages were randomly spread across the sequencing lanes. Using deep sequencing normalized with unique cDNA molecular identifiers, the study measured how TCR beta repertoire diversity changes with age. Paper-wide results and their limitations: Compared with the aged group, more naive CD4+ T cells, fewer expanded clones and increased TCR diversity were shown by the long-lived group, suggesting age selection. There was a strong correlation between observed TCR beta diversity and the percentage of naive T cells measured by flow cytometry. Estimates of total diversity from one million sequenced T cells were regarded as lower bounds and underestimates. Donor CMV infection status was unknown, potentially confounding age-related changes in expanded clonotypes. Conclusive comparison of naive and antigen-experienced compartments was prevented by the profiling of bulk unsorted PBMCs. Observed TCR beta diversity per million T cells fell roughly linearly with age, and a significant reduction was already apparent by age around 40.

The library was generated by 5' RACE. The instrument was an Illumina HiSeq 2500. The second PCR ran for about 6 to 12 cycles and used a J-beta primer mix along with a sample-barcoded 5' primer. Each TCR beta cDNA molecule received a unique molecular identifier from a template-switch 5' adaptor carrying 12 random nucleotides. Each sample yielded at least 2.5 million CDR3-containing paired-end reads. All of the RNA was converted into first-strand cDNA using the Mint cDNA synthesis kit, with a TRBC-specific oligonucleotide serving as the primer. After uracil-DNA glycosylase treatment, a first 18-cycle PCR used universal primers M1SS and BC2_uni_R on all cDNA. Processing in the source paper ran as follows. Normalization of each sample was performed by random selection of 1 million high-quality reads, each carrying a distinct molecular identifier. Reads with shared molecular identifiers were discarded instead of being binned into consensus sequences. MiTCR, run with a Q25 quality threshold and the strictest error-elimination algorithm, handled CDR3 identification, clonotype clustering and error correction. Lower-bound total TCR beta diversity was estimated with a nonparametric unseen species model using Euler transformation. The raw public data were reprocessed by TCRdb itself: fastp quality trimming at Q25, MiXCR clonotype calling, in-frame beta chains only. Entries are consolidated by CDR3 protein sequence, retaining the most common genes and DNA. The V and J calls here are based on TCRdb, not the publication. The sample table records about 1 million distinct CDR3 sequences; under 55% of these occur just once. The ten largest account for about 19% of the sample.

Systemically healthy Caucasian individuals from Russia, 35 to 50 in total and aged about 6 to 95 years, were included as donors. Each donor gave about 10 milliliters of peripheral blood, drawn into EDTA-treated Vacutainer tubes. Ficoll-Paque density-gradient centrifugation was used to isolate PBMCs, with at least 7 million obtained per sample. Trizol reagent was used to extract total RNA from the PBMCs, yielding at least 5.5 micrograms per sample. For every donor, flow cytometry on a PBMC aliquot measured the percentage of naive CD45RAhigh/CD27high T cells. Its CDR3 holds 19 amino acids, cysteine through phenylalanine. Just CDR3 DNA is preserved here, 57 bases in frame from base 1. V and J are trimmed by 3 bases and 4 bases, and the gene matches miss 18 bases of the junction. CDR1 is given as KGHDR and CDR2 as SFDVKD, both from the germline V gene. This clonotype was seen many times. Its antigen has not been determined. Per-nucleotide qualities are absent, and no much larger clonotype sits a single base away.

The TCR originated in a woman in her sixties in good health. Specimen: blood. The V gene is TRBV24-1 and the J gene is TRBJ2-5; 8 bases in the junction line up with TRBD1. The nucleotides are TGTGCCACCAGTGATCTACTCCCGGGACAGGTAGGGGTGAGAGAGACCCAGTACTTC. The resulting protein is CATSDLLPGQVGVRETQYF.